This T cell receptor beta chain was retrieved from a study of preoperative IRX-2 immunotherapy in early breast cancer. The CDR3 is 14 residues long. V shed 1 base and J shed 4 bases, with 9 bases lying between them. Looked up from germline, CDR1 is SGHVS and CDR2 is FNYEAQ. The treatment: preoperative locoregional IRX-2 cytokine immunotherapy. This phase Ib study tested locoregional IRX-2 cytokine immunotherapy given before surgery. Clones were read by immunoSEQ multiplex PCR, and TCRdb kept only the in-frame ones, dropping some. The sample has around 35,000 clones; nearly 95% are singletons. This clone came up once.

The sample here was taken from a patient treated with IRX-2 immunotherapy. The genes are TRBV7-6 and TRBJ2-3; D call uncertain. This TCR came from a human donor with breast cancer. This chain's CDR3 is CASSLVWQADTQYF. CDR3 nucleotide sequence: TGTGCCAGCAGCTTAGTATGGCAGGCAGATACGCAGTATTTT.